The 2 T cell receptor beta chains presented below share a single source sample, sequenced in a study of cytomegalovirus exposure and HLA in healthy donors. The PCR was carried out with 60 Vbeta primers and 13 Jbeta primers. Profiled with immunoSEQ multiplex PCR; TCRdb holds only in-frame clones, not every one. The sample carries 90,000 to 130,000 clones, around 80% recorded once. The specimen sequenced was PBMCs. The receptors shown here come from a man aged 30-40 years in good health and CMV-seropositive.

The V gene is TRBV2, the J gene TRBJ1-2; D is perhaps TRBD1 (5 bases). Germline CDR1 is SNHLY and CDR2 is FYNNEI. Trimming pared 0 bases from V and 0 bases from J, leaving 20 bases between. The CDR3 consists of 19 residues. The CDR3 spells CASSEAPLFHRTPNYGYTF. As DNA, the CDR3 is TGTGCCAGCAGTGAAGCGCCCCTATTCCACAGGACCCCTAACTATGGCTACACCTTC. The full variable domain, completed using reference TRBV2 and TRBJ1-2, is EPEVTQTPSHQVTQMGQEVILRCVPISNHLYFYWYRQILGQKVEFLVSFYNNEISEKSEIFDDQFSVERPDGSNFTLKIRSTKLEDSAMYFCASSEAPLFHRTPNYGYTFGSGTRLTVV.

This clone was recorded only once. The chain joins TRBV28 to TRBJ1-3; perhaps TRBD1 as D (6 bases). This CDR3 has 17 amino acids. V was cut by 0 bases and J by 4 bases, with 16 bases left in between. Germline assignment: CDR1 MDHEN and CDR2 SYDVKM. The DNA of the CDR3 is TGTGCCAGCAGTTTATGGAGGAGAACAGGGTCAGGAAACACCATATATTTT. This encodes CASSLWRRTGSGNTIYF.